The clone carrying this TCR beta chain was observed at least ten times. This entry comes from a study of T cells in Graves' hyperthyroidism and ophthalmopathy. Germline V CDR1 and CDR2: SGHAT, FQNNGV. The CDR3 is made up of 10 amino acids. V was trimmed by 8 bases and J by 6 bases, leaving 8 bases between them. TCR beta CDR3 region amplification was performed from RNA transcripts. The primer set for the first-round RT-PCR of the TCR CDR3 was HTBI. TCRdb independently ran MiXCR on the multiplex PCR reads; one entry per CDR3 protein. The sample includes some 440,000 distinct CDR3 sequences, approximately 14% of them seen just once. It was uncontrolled infection, other autoimmune disease, pregnancy or lactation that excluded patients.

The source of this sequence is a woman between 18 and 30 years old with Graves' hyperthyroidism. Sequencing was done on a sample of blood. V gene TRBV11-2 combines with J gene TRBJ2-7; D not resolved. CDR3 bases: TGTGCCAGCGGACCGGTCGAGCAGTACTTC. It specifies CASGPVEQYF. The variable domain in full, completed from reference TRBV11-2 and TRBJ2-7, reads EAGVAQSPRYKIIEKRQSVAFWCNPISGHATLYWYQQILGQGPKLLIQFQNNGVVDDSQLPKDRFSAERLKGVDSTLKIQPAKLEDSAVYLCASGPVEQYFGPGTRLTVT.